The present T cell receptor (beta chain) was sequenced within a study of graft-versus-host responses after intestinal transplantation (dated by TCRdb to 2020 to 2022). For the wider study: Recipients received multivisceral, liver-intestinal, or isolated intestinal transplants. Samples from a few later patients were sequenced in-house on an Illumina MiSeq with MiXCR processing rather than by the commercial service. The cohort enrolled 24 intestinal transplant recipients, one of whom was a retransplant, and a few patients without pretransplant specimens were excluded. To identify alloreactive clones, pre-transplant mixed lymphocyte reaction products were sequenced and compared with unstimulated pre-transplant donor and recipient T cells. Donor T cell macrochimerism was defined as a peak of at least 4% donor T cells among recipient peripheral blood mononuclear cells. Graft-versus-host and host-versus-graft alloreactive T cell clones were tracked in the graft, circulation and bone marrow after intestinal transplantation using bulk TCR-beta CDR3 sequencing. Every recipient was given anti-thymocyte globulin induction, followed by roughly 3 years of maintenance tacrolimus and steroids. Results the study describes overall, beyond this receptor: Conclusions were limited by the relatively low number and heterogeneity of intestinal transplant patients. In the allografts of patients with donor T cell macrochimerism, GvH to HvG T cell clonal ratios were high. GvH clones were detected in recipient bone marrow, and some appeared earlier in ileal mucosa or blood, consistent with an intestinal mucosal origin. Early after transplant, peak levels of circulating GvH clones were associated with declines in HvG clones.

CDR1 and CDR2, looked up from the germline V gene (reference sequence), are SEHNR and FQNEAQ. Deletion took 2 bases off V and 11 bases off J, with a span of 15 bases between the germline ends. The CDR3 runs 13 amino acids, cysteine and phenylalanine included. Left in the record is the CDR3 DNA by itself, 39 bases read in frame from the first base. With regard to this clone: No cognate antigen has been identified for it. Per-base quality was not reported, and no clone a single base away is much larger than it.

In the first month after transplant, blood samples were collected up to 4 times, and after that at least monthly when available. The library was generated by the immunoSEQ multiplex PCR assay. For most patients, genomic DNA was subjected to high-throughput TCR-beta CDR3 sequencing by Adaptive Biotechnologies. Regarding the original processing steps: Adaptive's ImmunoSEQ software was the source of the TCR sequencing data for over 15 patients, while three other patients were processed with MiXCR and VDJtools. Because the origin of CDR3 nucleotide sequences shared between donor and recipient could not be assigned, those sequences were removed. At least 2-fold expansion over unstimulated cells and a minimum CFSE-low frequency of 0.002% (template counts) or 0.001% (read counts) were required for clones to be classified as alloreactive. Clones were considered mappable if detected in sequenced pre-transplant spleen, lymph node, or MLR CFSE-low populations of the donor or recipient. Cumulative frequency of alloreactive clones was calculated as a percentage of all sequences weighted by copy number. The table comes from immuneACCESS by way of TCRdb, which keeps in-frame sequences with V and J called. Part of the clones is missing from these tables; in studies checked, under half for an unresolved V gene and the rest for unknown reasons. V and J calls and clone size come straight from that table; D and trimming were deduced from the DNA. In all, the sample holds tens of thousands of clones, and roughly 90% of those were seen once. Of the sample, 4.4% falls within the top ten clones.

The sample here was PBMCs, taken 524 days after transplant. The chain is assembled from TRBV7-9 and TRBJ1-1, with a tentative D gene TRBD1 over 6 matching bases. This TCR derives from a human patient who received an intestinal transplant, so some T cells may come from the graft donor. The bases are TGTGCCAGCAGCTTATTAACAGGGCCCGGGGCTTTCTTT. It specifies CASSLLTGPGAFF.